A selection of T cell receptor beta chains follows, all from one sample in a study of shared clonotypes between healthy human individuals. Assay used: immunoSEQ multiplex PCR; TCRdb lists only in-frame clones, some missing. In the table there are roughly 1,500,000 clones, approximately 98.5% of which are singletons. The sequencing input was naive CD4+ T cells sorted from blood. The receptors originated from a man aged 25 to 40 in good health. Both conserved end residues are part of each CDR3. The D gene is left open where the match is weak.

D	V	J	CDR3
.	TRBV6-1	TRBJ2-7	CASSYPLAGEQYF
TRBD2	TRBV7-9	TRBJ2-7	CASSLAGGNEQYF
.	TRBV4-1	TRBJ2-7	CASSHRDTPYEQYF
TRBD2	TRBV7-3	TRBJ2-1	CASSLSREAASHEQFF
TRBD2	TRBV7-2	TRBJ2-1	CASSSLAGGAYNEQFF
.	TRBV18	TRBJ1-1	CASSPNYLNTEAFF
.	TRBV28	TRBJ2-7	CASSFRSYEQYF
.	TRBV28	TRBJ1-5	CASSFTRSNQPQHF
.	TRBV5-4	TRBJ2-5	CASSFRQRQETQYF
.	TRBV19	TRBJ2-3	CASIPPQQEYF
.	TRBV18	TRBJ2-2	CASSPFRRGSNTGELFF
.	TRBV11-2	TRBJ1-4	CASSSGATNEKLFF
.	TRBV29-1	TRBJ2-1	CSVESDRNPSYNEQFF
.	TRBV28	TRBJ1-2	CASSFPLGLLYGYTF
.	TRBV10-1	TRBJ2-1	CASSDGSAEFF
TRBD2	TRBV10-3	TRBJ2-2	CAISDPPGLAGPTGELFF
TRBD1	TRBV30	TRBJ2-7	CAWGLGGAYEQYF
.	TRBV18	TRBJ1-3	CASSPPGGYTIYF
.	TRBV11-2	TRBJ2-7	CASRQSSYEQYF
.	TRBV19	TRBJ2-3	CASSPYRGQGTDTQYF
TRBD1	TRBV2	TRBJ2-7	CASSLSGTGGYEQYF
.	TRBV18	TRBJ2-7	CASRMSSYEQYF
.	TRBV9	TRBJ2-2	CASSTGTAAGELFF
.	TRBV2	TRBJ1-5	CASTWTENYSNQPQHF
TRBD2	TRBV5-1	TRBJ2-7	CASSFSGDPGSYEQYF
TRBD2	TRBV27	TRBJ2-3	CASSFGGRTDTQYF
TRBD2	TRBV6-1	TRBJ2-1	CASSRPGLEQFF
.	TRBV7-3	TRBJ2-3	CASSSGTDTQYF
.	TRBV11-2	TRBJ2-7	CASSLVPGHRAYEQYF
.	TRBV7-2	TRBJ2-2	CASSFFWTQNTGELFF
.	TRBV15	TRBJ2-7	CATSRAGQTDTKRGIGSYEQYF
TRBD2	TRBV4-1	TRBJ2-1	CASSQDWLAGGPVSPIF
TRBD1	TRBV6-5	TRBJ1-5	CASSYSASRGGEPQHF
TRBD2	TRBV7-9	TRBJ2-3	CASSSPGLSSFTDTQYF
TRBD1	TRBV5-4	TRBJ1-1	CASSLELGRGRTEAFF
TRBD2	TRBV19	TRBJ2-3	CASSIVAGETDTQYF
TRBD1	TRBV2	TRBJ2-3	CASSVGTGNTDTQYF
.	TRBV28	TRBJ1-5	CASSSPSTDQPQHF
.	TRBV5-1	TRBJ2-1	CASSFGGSLVEQFF
.	TRBV10-3	TRBJ2-7	CAISESMVYEQYF
.	TRBV6-1	TRBJ2-7	CASNHREGGYEQYF